This T cell receptor (beta chain) is from a study of cytomegalovirus exposure and HLA in healthy donors. About this clone: The antigen is undetermined.

PCR was performed using 60 Vbeta and 13 Jbeta primers. The assay was immunoSEQ multiplex PCR, and TCRdb's table has in-frame clones only and misses some. The profile shows roughly 200,000 clones, roughly 74% of them singletons. Findings of the study overall: A few CMV-associated chains were confirmed in vitro to be specific for CMV antigens.

CDR1 is SGDLS and CDR2 is YYNGEE in the germline V gene. The CDR3 contains 18 residues. J lost 5 bases, V lost 3 bases, and 8 bases had no gene match. This TCR came from a young woman in good health and CMV-seropositive. Sequenced: PBMCs. The chain combines TRBV9 with TRBJ2-2; 15 bases line up with TRBD2. The CDR3 loop is CASSATGTSGRYTGELFF. The CDR3 DNA reads as TGTGCCAGCAGCGCCACTGGGACTAGCGGGAGGTATACCGGGGAGCTGTTTTTT. The variable domain in full, completed from reference TRBV9 and TRBJ2-2, reads DSGVTQTPKHLITATGQRVTLRCSPRSGDLSVYWYQQSLDQGLQFLIQYYNGEERAKGNILERFSAQQFPDLHSELNLSSLELGDSALYFCASSATGTSGRYTGELFFGEGSRLTVL.